The clone carrying this T cell receptor (beta chain) was counted a few times. The antigen remains undetermined. cDNA synthesis used the whole RNA isolate, giving expressed TCRB sequences. The method was immunoSEQ multiplex PCR; TCRdb's version includes in-frame clones alone and lacks a portion of them. The sample carries 240,000 or so clones, roughly 13% recorded once. Germline CDR1 SGHTA, CDR2 FQGNSA. The CDR3 consists of 16 residues. V trimming: 1 base; J trimming: 2 bases; junction bases outside the gene matches: 1. The data derive from a study of beta chain features in type 1 diabetes. The study, taken as a whole, reports: Patients with type 1 diabetes carried fewer insertions and had more deletions at their VDJ junctions. The study found moderately but significantly shorter TCRB CDR3s in all four CD4+ subsets of Type 1 diabetes patients.

The receptor was isolated from a man under 40 with type 1 diabetes. The sequenced material came from naive CD4+ T cells from blood. The chain combines TRBV7-2 with TRBJ2-2; 10 bases fit TRBD2. In DNA, the CDR3 is TGTGCCAGCAGCTTAGAACTAGCGGGAAACACCGGGGAGCTGTTTTTT. This encodes CASSLELAGNTGELFF.